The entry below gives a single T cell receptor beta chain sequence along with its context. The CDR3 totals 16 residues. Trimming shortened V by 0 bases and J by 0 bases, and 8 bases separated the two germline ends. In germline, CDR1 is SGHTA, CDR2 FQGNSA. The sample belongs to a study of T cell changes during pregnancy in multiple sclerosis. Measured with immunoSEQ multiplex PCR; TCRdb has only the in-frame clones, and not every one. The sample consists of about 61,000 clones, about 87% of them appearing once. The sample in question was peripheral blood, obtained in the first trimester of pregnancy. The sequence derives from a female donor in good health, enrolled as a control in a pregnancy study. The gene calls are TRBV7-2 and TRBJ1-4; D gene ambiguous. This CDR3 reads CASSLAGPTTNEKLFF. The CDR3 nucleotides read TGTGCCAGCAGCTTAGCGGGCCCAACAACTAATGAAAAACTGTTTTTT.